The clone carrying this T cell receptor (beta chain) has a single count. As handled by the study authors: Researchers report that nucleated cell counts were estimated from reference gene primer amplification. Sequencing used immunoSEQ multiplex PCR; TCRdb keeps in-frame clones, though not all of them. V and J calls and clone size are as listed in that table; D and trimming were resolved from the DNA. The top ten clones hold about 2.2% of a sample with approximately 200,000 clones, around 85% of them seen once. The sample is drawn from a study of blood T cell repertoires in COVID-19. Turning to the study itself: Collection of acute and convalescent COVID-19 samples took place in the United States, Italy and Spain. In each case, the material was cDNA or gDNA derived from T cells, B-cell-depleted T cells, or PBMCs.

CDR1 and CDR2 from the germline V gene are GTSNPN and SVGIG (reference sequence). The CDR3 consists of 15 residues. V was trimmed by 1 base and J by 1 base, leaving 12 bases between them. The specimen was peripheral blood. The source of this sequence is a woman in her fifties or sixties with acute or convalescent COVID-19. The gene calls are TRBV30 and TRBJ2-3, with a possible D match to TRBD1 (5 bases). The CDR3 sequence is CAWSAGNRGTDTQYF. CDR3 sequence (DNA): TGTGCCTGGAGTGCAGGGAATCGGGGCACAGATACGCAGTATTTT.